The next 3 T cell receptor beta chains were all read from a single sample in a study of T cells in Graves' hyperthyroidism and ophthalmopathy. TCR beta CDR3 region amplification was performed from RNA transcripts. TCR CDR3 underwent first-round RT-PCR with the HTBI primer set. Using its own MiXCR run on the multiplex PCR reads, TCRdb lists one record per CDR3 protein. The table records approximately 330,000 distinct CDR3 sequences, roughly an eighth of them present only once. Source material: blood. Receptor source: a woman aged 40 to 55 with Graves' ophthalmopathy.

CDR3 sequence: CASSLVGGKNIQYF. The DNA of the CDR3 is TGTGCCAGCAGCTTAGTCGGTGGCAAAAACATTCAGTACTTC. The chain uses TRBV7-2 and TRBJ2-4; no reliable D call. Germline V gene lookup returns CDR1 SGHTA and CDR2 FQGNSA. The CDR3 contains 14 residues. V was clipped by 1 base and J by 3 bases, with 7 bases between them.

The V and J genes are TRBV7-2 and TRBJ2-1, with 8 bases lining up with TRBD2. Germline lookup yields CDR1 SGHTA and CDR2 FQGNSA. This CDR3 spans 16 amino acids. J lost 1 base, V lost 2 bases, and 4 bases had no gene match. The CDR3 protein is CASSLFASGSYNEQFF. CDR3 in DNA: TGTGCCAGCAGCTTATTCGCTAGCGGGTCCTACAATGAGCAGTTCTTC.

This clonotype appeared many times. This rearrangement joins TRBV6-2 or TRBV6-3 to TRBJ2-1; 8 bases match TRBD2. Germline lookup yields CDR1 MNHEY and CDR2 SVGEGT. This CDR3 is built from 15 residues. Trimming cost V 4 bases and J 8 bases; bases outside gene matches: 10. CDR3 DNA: TGTGCCAGCAGTTCGGAGCGGGAGCCCGGAGATGAGCAGTTCTTC. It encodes CASSSEREPGDEQFF.